This T cell receptor (beta chain) is from a study of blood T cell repertoires in COVID-19. The method was immunoSEQ multiplex PCR; TCRdb's version includes in-frame clones alone and lacks a portion of them. The sample consists of around 200,000 clones, approximately 82% of them appearing once. Germline loops: CDR1 MNHEY, CDR2 SVGAGI. The CDR3 loop spans 15 amino acids. The V and J ends lost 6 bases and 9 bases, in that order; junction bases with no gene match: 14. This receptor was obtained from a woman between 45 and 60 years old with acute or convalescent COVID-19. The gene calls are TRBV6-5 and TRBJ1-2; 9 bases are shared with TRBD1. Sequenced material: peripheral blood. The CDR3 region is CASRRPTGGGESYTF. Here the CDR3 DNA reads TGTGCCAGCAGACGACCCACAGGGGGCGGCGAGAGCTACACCTTC.